This record covers a single TCR beta chain. The sample comes from a study of blood T cell repertoires in COVID-19. The table came from immunoSEQ multiplex PCR; TCRdb's copy has only in-frame clones and leaves some out. Of about 180,000 clones detected, about 85% appear once; the ten largest clones hold 6.9%. V was cut by 2 bases and J by 2 bases, with 10 bases left in between. Germline lookup yields CDR1 KGHSH and CDR2 LQKENI. This CDR3 region has 15 residues. Sequencing input: peripheral blood. The TCR originated in a man older than 75 with COVID-19, enrolled during active disease. The chain has TRBV18 and TRBJ1-5; the D gene is possibly TRBD1 (6 bases). CDR3 sequence: CASSPGGLGNQPQHF. DNA of the CDR3: TGTGCCAGCTCACCAGGGGGCCTGGGCAATCAGCCCCAGCATTTT. Variable domain in full (rest from reference TRBV18 and TRBJ1-5): NAGVMQNPRHLVRRRGQEARLRCSPMKGHSHVYWYRQLPEEGLKFMVYLQKENIIDESGMPKERFSAEFPKEGPSILRIQQVVRGDSAAYFCASSPGGLGNQPQHFGDGTRLSIL.